This T cell receptor beta chain comes out of a study of blood T cell repertoires in COVID-19. Participants were aged about 18 to 89 years from more than 20 US areas. Here immunoSEQ multiplex PCR was the method, and the copy in TCRdb shows in-frame clones only, minus some. The table has approximately 210,000 clones, about four fifths seen once. This clone was observed a few times. This TCR was recovered from a woman aged 50 to 65 with acute COVID-19. The source material was PBMCs or T cells enriched from blood (not recorded which).

In nucleotides, the CDR3 is TGTGCCAGCAGCACCTTACAGGACAACTATGGCTACACCTTC. This gives the protein CASSTLQDNYGYTF. V usage is TRBV5-4 and J usage is TRBJ1-2, with TRBD1 as a possible D gene (5 bases). The V gene's germline CDR1 is SGHNT and CDR2 YYREEE (reference sequence). The germline V and J ends were trimmed by 4 bases and 2 bases, with 12 bases remaining between them. The CDR3 has 14 amino acids.